The 22 T cell receptor beta chains given below trace back to one sample, sequenced in a study of blood T cell repertoires in COVID-19. Here immunoSEQ multiplex PCR was the method, and the copy in TCRdb shows in-frame clones only, minus some. The sample lists some 150,000 clones; about four fifths were seen once. Sequenced: peripheral blood. The source of these receptors is a woman older than 75 with acute or convalescent COVID-19.

CDR3 in DNA: TGTGCCAGCAATAGGGACAGGGGACACACTGAAGCTTTCTTT. It yields the protein CASNRDRGHTEAFF. The chain links TRBV28 to TRBJ1-1, with 10 bases aligning to TRBD1. The ends lost 7 bases at V and 3 bases at J; junction bases unmatched: 5. Germline V gene sequence: CDR1 MDHEN, CDR2 SYDVKM. This CDR3 comprises 14 residues.

The V call is TRBV30, the J call TRBJ1-4; tentative D call: TRBD1 (5 bases). V shed 2 bases and J shed 3 bases, with 13 bases lying between them. Germline-derived CDR1 and CDR2 are GTSNPN and SVGIG (reference sequence). The CDR3 runs to 15 residues. The CDR3 nucleotides read TGTGCCTGGAGTACCAGACAGTTCCCTAATGAAAAACTGTTTTTT. It encodes CAWSTRQFPNEKLFF.

This clone was seen once. V and J are TRBV27 and TRBJ2-7; unclear D gene. The CDR3 length is 12 residues. The V gene's germline CDR1 is MNHEY and CDR2 SMNVEV (reference sequence). V was cut by 5 bases and J by 2 bases, with 7 bases left in between. CDR3 nucleotides: TGTGCCAGCAGTCGCTACCCCTACGAGCAGTACTTC. The encoded protein is CASSRYPYEQYF.

V and J are TRBV7-2 and TRBJ2-7, with 7 nucleotides matching TRBD2. Germline V gives CDR1 SGHTA, CDR2 FQGNSA. V dropped 6 bases and J dropped 9; count of bases not matched to a gene: 8. This CDR3 region has 12 residues. The CDR3 here is CASSLGLTPQYF. CDR3 DNA: TGTGCCAGCAGTCTGGGACTAACCCCGCAGTACTTC.

This clone was recorded only once. The V gene is TRBV18, the J gene TRBJ2-1; tentative D call: TRBD2 (5 bases). The CDR3 covers 12 residues. In germline, CDR1 is KGHSH, CDR2 LQKENI. V was shortened by 3 bases and J by 9 bases, with 9 bases between the two germline ends. CDR3 nucleotide sequence: TGTGCCAGCTCACCGATGAGGGCTGAGCAGTTCTTC. This codes for CASSPMRAEQFF.

V and J are TRBV10-2 and TRBJ1-4; D gene uncertain. CDR3 length equals 14 residues. The V end was cut by 2 bases, the J end by 3 bases, with 7 bases between. Looked up from germline, CDR1 is WSHSY and CDR2 is SAAADI. CDR3 nucleotide sequence: TGCGCCAGCAGTGAGGAGGCGGCTAATGAAAAACTGTTTTTT. It encodes CASSEEAANEKLFF.

A few counts support this clone. The rearrangement links TRBV5-4 to TRBJ2-3; D is uncertain. Germline lookup yields CDR1 SGHNT and CDR2 YYREEE (reference sequence). The length of the CDR3 is 11 residues. V was cut by 4 bases and J by 7 bases, with 7 bases left in between. The CDR3: CASSTVNTQYF. CDR3 in DNA: TGTGCCAGCAGCACGGTCAATACGCAGTATTTT.

This clone was counted between two and nine times. The chain links TRBV5-8 to TRBJ1-2; D gene uncertain. The germline V gene has CDR1 SGHTS and CDR2 YDEGEE. The CDR3 extends over 16 amino acids. V gave up 0 bases and J gave up 6 bases, with 18 bases separating them. DNA for the CDR3: TGTGCCAGCAGCTTGGCGTTTGGGCAGCCCACGCATGGCTACACCTTC. As protein: CASSLAFGQPTHGYTF.

About this clone itself: A junction end diverges from the germline sequence, so it may reflect a read error. V and J are TRBV28 and TRBJ1-2; TRBD1 might be the D (6 bases). The V gene's germline CDR1 is MDHEN and CDR2 SYDVKM. The CDR3 length is 13 residues. The CDR3 DNA follows: TGTGCCAGCAGCCCGGGACAAGCAGCCGGCTGCACCTTC. Its translation: CASSPGQAAGCTF.

This clone was observed once. The CDR3 DNA sequence: TGTGCCAGCAGCCCTTCGGGACAGGGGTTAAACGAGCAGTACTTC. Translation gives CASSPSGQGLNEQYF. This chain joins TRBV3-1 (or the pseudogene TRBV3-2) and TRBJ2-7; 10 nucleotides align to TRBD1. Germline V gene data show CDR1 as LGHDT and CDR2 as YNNKEL (reference sequence). The V and J ends lost 4 bases and 5 bases, in that order; junction bases with no gene match: 8. CDR3 size: 15 residues.

This clone has just one count. V and J are TRBV3-1 (or the pseudogene TRBV3-2) and TRBJ1-2; D is uncertain. V lost 0 bases and J 7 bases, leaving 9 bases between the germline ends. The germline V gene encodes CDR1 LGHDT and CDR2 YNNKEL (reference sequence). The CDR3 sequence is 13 residues long. CDR3 amino acids: CASSQDERGGYTF. The CDR3 DNA sequence: TGTGCCAGCAGCCAAGATGAGCGGGGTGGCTACACCTTC.

The chain recombines TRBV15 with TRBJ2-7; TRBD1 matches 7 bases. The J segment lost 5 bases and the V segment lost 0 bases, leaving 7 bases of the junction unmatched. The CDR3 is made up of 15 amino acids. Germline values: CDR1 LNHNV, CDR2 YYDKDF (reference sequence). CDR3 sequence (DNA): TGTGCCACCAGCAGAGATCCCGGACAGGCGGACGAGCAGTACTTC. This translates into CATSRDPGQADEQYF.

The genes are TRBV2 and TRBJ2-7; no firm D call. V lost 6 bases, J lost 0 bases, and 12 bases lay in between. This CDR3 has 14 residues. Per the germline V gene, CDR1 is SNHLY and CDR2 is FYNNEI. CDR3 protein: CASRWSPSSYEQYF. The CDR3 region has the DNA TGTGCCAGCAGGTGGAGTCCAAGCTCCTACGAGCAGTACTTC.

This clone has just one count. V is TRBV18 and J is TRBJ1-1, with a tentative D call TRBD1 (6 bases). Trimming cost V 1 base and J 5 bases, with 14 bases left between them. Germline loops: CDR1 KGHSH, CDR2 LQKENI. The CDR3 length is 15 residues. Written as DNA, the CDR3 is TGTGCCAGCTCACCACGACAGGCGGGGGAAACTGAAGCTTTCTTT. Protein sequence: CASSPRQAGETEAFF.

The chain carries TRBV6-1 and TRBJ1-2; D gene uncertain. Trimming shortened V by 2 bases and J by 6 bases, and 10 bases separated the two germline ends. This CDR3 comprises 13 residues. The germline V gene has CDR1 MNHNS and CDR2 SASEGT. The CDR3 bases are TGTGCCAGCAGTGAAAACACAGCCGATGGCTACACCTTC. Amino acids: CASSENTADGYTF.

The chain uses TRBV5-1 and TRBJ2-5; 7 bases agree with TRBD1. Germline CDR1 is SGHRS and CDR2 is YFSETQ. The V and J ends lost 4 bases and 0 bases, in that order; junction bases with no gene match: 6. The CDR3 spans 15 residues. The DNA of the CDR3 is TGCGCCAGCAGCCTAGGGGGCCTTAACCAAGAGACCCAGTACTTC. Residues: CASSLGGLNQETQYF.

The gene calls are TRBV28 and TRBJ1-2, with no clear D. The CDR3 runs 13 residues. The germline V and J ends were trimmed by 6 bases and 4 bases, with 12 bases remaining between them. Germline CDR1 reads MDHEN; CDR2 reads SYDVKM. CDR3 region: CASRRPASYGYTF. As DNA, the CDR3 is TGTGCCAGCAGACGACCGGCTAGCTATGGCTACACCTTC.

The V gene is TRBV28, the J gene TRBJ2-3; D is undetermined. In germline, CDR1 is MDHEN, CDR2 SYDVKM. V dropped 2 bases and J dropped 4 bases, with 7 bases sitting between them. CDR3 length: 13 amino acids. The CDR3 DNA is TGTGCCAGCAGTTTAGGTAGTCCAGATACGCAGTATTTT. Translation gives CASSLGSPDTQYF.

The V call is TRBV7-8, the J call TRBJ1-5, with unresolved D. This CDR3 contains 12 residues. CDR1 SGHVS and CDR2 FQNEAQ come from the germline V gene. Trimming stripped 5 bases from V and 4 bases from J, with 6 bases between. CDR3 protein: CASSPPNQPQHF. DNA for the CDR3: TGTGCCAGCAGCCCCCCGAATCAGCCCCAGCATTTT.

The gene calls are TRBV2 and TRBJ2-1, with D tentatively TRBD1 (6 bases). The CDR3 sequence is 14 residues long. Germline-derived CDR1 and CDR2 are SNHLY and FYNNEI. The ends were cut back, 5 bases at V and 5 bases at J, with 13 bases in the middle. The CDR3 coding sequence is TGTGCCAGCAGTCAACAGGGCCTTAACAATGAGCAGTTCTTC. This gives the protein CASSQQGLNNEQFF.

The chain employs TRBV13 and TRBJ1-6; no firm D call. The CDR3 length is 13 residues. Germline V gene lookup returns CDR1 PRHDT and CDR2 FYEKMQ (reference sequence). V was clipped by 6 bases and J by 8 bases, with 11 bases between them. CDR3: CASSLGVYSPLHF. In nucleotides, the CDR3 is TGTGCCAGCAGTCTTGGAGTCTATTCACCCCTCCACTTT. The variable domain in full, completed from reference TRBV13 and TRBJ1-6, reads AAGVIQSPRHLIKEKRETATLKCYPIPRHDTVYWYQQGPGQDPQFLISFYEKMQSDKGSIPDRFSAQQFSDYHSELNMSSLELGDSALYFCASSLGVYSPLHFGNGTRLTVT.

The V call is TRBV23-1, the J call TRBJ1-1; weak D call: TRBD1 (6 bases). TRBV23-1 is sorted into the ORF group, with uncertain function. The CDR3 runs to 14 residues. V lost 6 bases to trimming and J lost 1 base, with 12 bases between them. The DNA for the CDR3 is TGCGCCAGCAGCTCTACCAGGGGGAACACTGAAGCTTTCTTT. Its protein is CASSSTRGNTEAFF.